The following is a T cell receptor (beta chain) sequence with its context. Antigen unknown. The CDR3 totals 16 residues. Trimming stripped 0 bases from V and 3 bases from J, with 14 bases between. Then a second PCR, running about 6 to 12 cycles, was carried out with a sample-barcoded 5' primer and a J-beta primer mix. Using its own MiXCR run on the 5' RACE reads, TCRdb lists one record per CDR3 protein. There are roughly 1,500,000 distinct CDR3 sequences in the sample; roughly 40% occur only once, and roughly 7.9% lies in the top ten. These data are taken from a study of blood T cells in healthy people across ages. Turning to the study itself: Template switching recovered approximately one barcoded beta molecule for every two T cells. Study-wide points: No one knew whether donors had CMV, which possibly confounded expanded clonotype changes. The lack of PBMC sorting stopped any conclusive naive versus antigen-experienced comparison. A roughly linear age-dependent decrease characterized TCR beta diversity per million T cells.

The chain uses TRBV12-3 or TRBV12-4 and TRBJ1-1, with D possibly TRBD1 on 5 matching bases. Sequenced sample: blood. The TCR originated in a woman younger than 35 in good health. The DNA for the CDR3 is TGTGCCAGCAGTTTAGCGATCGCCCTCAGGGACACTGAAGCTTTCTTT. Amino acids: CASSLAIALRDTEAFF.